Listed below are T cell receptor beta chains from one sample, sequenced in a study of beta chain features in type 1 diabetes. Assay used: immunoSEQ multiplex PCR; TCRdb lists only in-frame clones, some missing. The sample shows 900,000 or so clones, about a sixth of them seen only once. Sequenced material: naive CD4+ T cells from blood. All receptors come from a woman younger than 30 in good health. Each CDR3 is given without its conserved first and last residue.

V | CDR3
TRBV15 | ATRADRAFNQPQH
TRBV7-2 | ASSSQYGYT
TRBV29-1 | SVLWAPNQPQH
TRBV10-3 | AISRGGKVTGELF
TRBV15 | ATSRVQGLPSEQY
TRBV6-5 | ASSYKGGGRSYEQY
TRBV28 | ASSSGGARTGELF
TRBV6-1 | ASSEYGLAEAF
TRBV6-5 | ASSYGGVGNYEQY
TRBV6-5 | ASTRDFSSHNEQF
TRBV27 | ASSLFPGNTIY
TRBV2 | ASSVGDRSTDTQY
TRBV18 | ASFGLGLDTQY
TRBV7-9 | ASSHGTVNKAF
TRBV18 | ASSRSQNTGELF
TRBV5-5 | ASRRQGGLNTEAF
TRBV5-5 | ASSLSVDTGELF
TRBV6-5 | ASSKTGRGAEAF
TRBV15 | ATSRVGTTTNEKLF
TRBV27 | ASREKVSNQPQH
TRBV6-1 | ASSFLELAAGQY
TRBV6-6 | ASRSGLSANVLT
TRBV9 | ASSGGLGTGELF
TRBV7-3 | ASSRGRGLPGYTGELF
TRBV27 | ASSPGWGSRPYEQY
TRBV5-4 | ASSRGPPTRDHTDTQY
TRBV6-5 | ASSYVAAFEAGELF
TRBV6-5 | ASSSTSTDTQY
TRBV28 | ASSFLDRGTYEQY
TRBV7-8 | ASSLASQGGTEAF
TRBV9 | ASSTTVKNSGNTIY
TRBV6-1 | ASSEATPGANVLT
TRBV6-5 | ASSVTSGRGDTQY
TRBV21-1 | GAWNEQY
TRBV5-1 | ASSLETNTEAF
TRBV7-9 | ASIRDRGNTEAF
TRBV25-1 | ASSEFPVVGYATREQY
TRBV11-2 | ASSQDRGEAF
TRBV5-1 | ASSFGDHQY
TRBV19 | ASSIRGPTLEAF
TRBV4-3 | ASNPGLAATDTQY
TRBV7-2 | ASSSTSGTYEQY
TRBV5-4 | ASSRDSFTEQY
TRBV7-9 | ASSLAETSGSTDTQY
TRBV7-2 | ASSLWDRGSYEQY
TRBV7-2 | ASSLLGTNQPQH
TRBV2 | ASSEIGGTTYEQY
TRBV6-1 | ASSELWLAGGPYEQY
TRBV4-1 | ASSLSPTGASGEQY
TRBV18 | ASSLSPSSGSGTGELF
TRBV7-2 | ASSLLGAGGSDEQY
TRBV7-2 | ASSLIAWDQGETQY